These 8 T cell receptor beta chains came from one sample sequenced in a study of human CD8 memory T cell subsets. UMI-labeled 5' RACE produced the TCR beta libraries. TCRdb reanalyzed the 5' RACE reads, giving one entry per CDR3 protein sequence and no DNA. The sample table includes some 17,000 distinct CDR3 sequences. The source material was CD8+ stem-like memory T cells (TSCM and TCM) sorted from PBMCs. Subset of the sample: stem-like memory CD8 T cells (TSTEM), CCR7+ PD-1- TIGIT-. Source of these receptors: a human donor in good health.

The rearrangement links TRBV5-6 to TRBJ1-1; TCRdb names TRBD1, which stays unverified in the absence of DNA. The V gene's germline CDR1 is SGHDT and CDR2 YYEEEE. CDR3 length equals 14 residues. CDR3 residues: CASSGRVANTEAFF.

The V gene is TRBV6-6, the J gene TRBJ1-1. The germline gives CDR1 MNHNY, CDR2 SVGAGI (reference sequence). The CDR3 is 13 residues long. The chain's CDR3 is CASSYYGSPEAFF.

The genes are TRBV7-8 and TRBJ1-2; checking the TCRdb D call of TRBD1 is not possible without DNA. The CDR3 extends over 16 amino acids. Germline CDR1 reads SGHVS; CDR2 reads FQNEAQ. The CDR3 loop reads CASSLRQEYVLGGYTF.

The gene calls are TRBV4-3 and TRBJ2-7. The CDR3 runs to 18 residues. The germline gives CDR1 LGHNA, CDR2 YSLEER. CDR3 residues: CASSQDLGLAGADYEQYF.

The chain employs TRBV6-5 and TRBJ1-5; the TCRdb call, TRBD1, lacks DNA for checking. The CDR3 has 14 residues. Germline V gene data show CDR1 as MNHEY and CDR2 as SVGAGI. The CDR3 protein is CASNQLSGDQPQHF.

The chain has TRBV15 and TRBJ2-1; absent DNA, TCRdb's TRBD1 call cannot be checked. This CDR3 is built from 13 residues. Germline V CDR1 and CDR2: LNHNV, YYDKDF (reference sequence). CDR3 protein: CATRQGASNEQFF.

CDR3 region: CASSPQSSGNEQFF. The V gene is TRBV7-8, the J gene TRBJ2-1; TCRdb designates TRBD2, a call that cannot be tested without DNA. The CDR3 runs 14 residues. The germline gives CDR1 SGHVS, CDR2 FQNEAQ. Drawing the rest from reference TRBV7-8 and TRBJ2-1, the complete variable domain is GAGVSQSPRYKVAKRGQDVALRCDPISGHVSLFWYQQALGQGPEFLTYFQNEAQLDKSGLPSDRFFAERPEGSVSTLKIQRTQQEDSAVYLCASSPQSSGNEQFFGPGTRLTVL.

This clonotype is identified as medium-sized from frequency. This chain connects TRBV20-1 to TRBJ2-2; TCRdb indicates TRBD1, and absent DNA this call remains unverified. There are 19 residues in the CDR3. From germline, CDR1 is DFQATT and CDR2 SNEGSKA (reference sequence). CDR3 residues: CSANERSGVSGTNTGELFF.